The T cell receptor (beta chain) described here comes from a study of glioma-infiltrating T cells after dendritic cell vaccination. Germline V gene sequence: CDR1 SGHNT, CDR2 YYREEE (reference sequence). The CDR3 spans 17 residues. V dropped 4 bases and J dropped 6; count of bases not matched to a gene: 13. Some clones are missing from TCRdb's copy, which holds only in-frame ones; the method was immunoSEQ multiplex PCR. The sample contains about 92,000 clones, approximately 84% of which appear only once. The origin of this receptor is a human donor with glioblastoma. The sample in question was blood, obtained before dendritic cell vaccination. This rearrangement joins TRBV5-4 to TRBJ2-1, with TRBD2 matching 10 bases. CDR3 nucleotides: TGTGCCAGCAGCCCAATGACCGGGACTAGCGCCTCCAATGAGCAGTTCTTC. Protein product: CASSPMTGTSASNEQFF.